This note documents a single TCR beta chain sequence. Its antigen is undetermined. The CDR3 length is 14 residues. Trimming removed 0 bases from V and 1 base from J, with 6 bases in between. Germline V gene lookup returns CDR1 MNHEY and CDR2 SVGAGI. Primers included in the PCR were 60 Vbeta and 13 Jbeta primers. The table came from immunoSEQ multiplex PCR; TCRdb's copy has only in-frame clones and leaves some out. The sample contains 90,000 to 100,000 clones, 65% of which appear only once. The data were obtained in a study of cytomegalovirus exposure and HLA in healthy donors. Study background: Earlier sequencing of 150 million to 200 million T cells yielded 100 million to 120 million unique TCR beta sequences. Clustering assigned about 80% of the approximately 400 genotyped donors to the Caucasian-associated ancestry cluster.

Study conclusions and caveats: The investigators catalogued some 160 TCR beta chains as cytomegalovirus-associated. TRBV6-2, TRBV6-3 and other indistinguishable V segments were excluded.

The chain joins TRBV6-5 to TRBJ1-2; D unresolved. This receptor was identified in a boy aged 5-17 years in good health and CMV-seropositive. Sequenced material: PBMCs. The CDR3 sequence: CASSYSFSNYGYTF. In DNA, the CDR3 is TGTGCCAGCAGTTACTCATTCAGTAACTATGGCTACACCTTC.